A single sample gave rise to the 32 T cell receptor beta chains below, sequenced in a study of shared clonotypes between healthy human individuals. Assay: immunoSEQ multiplex PCR; the TCRdb copy retains only in-frame clones and omits some. Altogether approximately 2.3 million clones are present, over 85% being singletons, with the ten largest covering 0.35% to 0.45%. Specimen: naive CD4+ T cells from PBMCs. Subset denoted: CD45RA+ positively selected. The receptors come from a young man in good health. Some clones in this sample may be carry-over from other donors' samples.

The V and J genes are TRBV2 and TRBJ1-3, with D unresolved. Germline V lookup: CDR1 SNHLY, CDR2 FYNNEI. The germline V and J ends were trimmed by 1 base and 0 bases, with 16 bases remaining between them. This CDR3 spans 18 amino acids. CDR3 bases: TGTGCCAGCAGTGAAGTCGTCGGCAGGCGATTCTCTGGAAACACCATATATTTT. The encoded protein is CASSEVVGRRFSGNTIYF.

J is TRBJ2-2 and V is TRBV11-3; D assignment may be TRBD1 or TRBD2 (5 bases each). The CDR3 is 15 amino acids. The V and J ends lost 1 base and 4 bases respectively, with 10 bases between them. CDR1 and CDR2 (germline): SGHNT, YENEEA. The CDR3 reads CASSLGRDRTGELFF. In DNA, the CDR3 is TGTGCCAGCAGCTTAGGCAGGGACCGCACCGGGGAGCTGTTTTTT. Supplemented by reference TRBV11-3 and TRBJ2-2, the full variable domain reads EAGVVQSPRYKIIEKKQPVAFWCNPISGHNTLYWYLQNLGQGPELLIRYENEEAVDDSQLPKDRFSAERLKGVDSTLKIQPAELGDSAVYLCASSLGRDRTGELFFGEGSRLTVL.

V is TRBV9 and J is TRBJ2-3; D might be TRBD2 (5 bases). V dropped 4 bases and J dropped 6 bases, with 18 bases sitting between them. The germline gives CDR1 SGDLS, CDR2 YYNGEE. This CDR3 contains 15 residues. The CDR3, as DNA: TGTGCCAGCAGCCGGGGTCACGGCATGTCGGATACGCAGTATTTT. Translation gives CASSRGHGMSDTQYF. Full variable domain (remainder filled in from reference TRBV9 and TRBJ2-3): DSGVTQTPKHLITATGQRVTLRCSPRSGDLSVYWYQQSLDQGLQFLIQYYNGEERAKGNILERFSAQQFPDLHSELNLSSLELGDSALYFCASSRGHGMSDTQYFGPGTRLTVL.

This sequence joins TRBV5-4 and TRBJ2-1; maybe TRBD1 (6 bases). The CDR3 length is 14 residues. Germline V gives CDR1 SGHNT, CDR2 YYREEE (reference sequence). V dropped 4 bases and J dropped 10 bases, with 18 bases sitting between them. The CDR3 loop is CASSPPLGAREQFF. The CDR3 DNA sequence: TGTGCCAGCAGCCCCCCTTTGGGGGCACGAGAGCAGTTCTTC. Full variable domain (rest looked up from reference TRBV5-4 and TRBJ2-1): ETGVTQSPTHLIKTRGQQVTLRCSSQSGHNTVSWYQQALGQGPQFIFQYYREEENGRGNFPPRFSGLQFPNYSSELNVNALELDDSALYLCASSPPLGAREQFFGPGTRLTVL.

This clone was observed a single time. This sequence joins TRBV28 and TRBJ2-1; unclear D gene. This CDR3 is built from 13 residues. CDR1 and CDR2 (germline): MDHEN, SYDVKM. V gave up 7 bases and J gave up 10 bases, with 17 bases separating them. The CDR3, as DNA: TGTGCCAGCACCCCTGGAGCCGCCGGGGAGCAGTTCTTC. It codes for CASTPGAAGEQFF.

On this clone: The same CDR3 is also encoded by other DNA sequences in this sample. J is TRBJ2-5 and V is TRBV9; TRBD2 might be the D (5 bases). CDR3 length: 14 amino acids. Trimming pared 0 bases from V and 2 bases from J, leaving 8 bases between. Looked up from germline, CDR1 is SGDLS and CDR2 is YYNGEE. CDR3 in amino acids: CASSVGRGQETQYF. Here the CDR3 DNA reads TGTGCCAGCAGCGTAGGACGGGGACAAGAGACCCAGTACTTC. Filled out from reference TRBV9 and TRBJ2-5, the complete variable domain reads DSGVTQTPKHLITATGQRVTLRCSPRSGDLSVYWYQQSLDQGLQFLIQYYNGEERAKGNILERFSAQQFPDLHSELNLSSLELGDSALYFCASSVGRGQETQYFGPGTRLLVL.

Comment on this clone: The same CDR3 can be traced to other DNA sequences in this sample. V usage is TRBV5-1 and J usage is TRBJ2-7; tentative D call: TRBD2 (6 bases). The CDR3 runs to 12 residues. CDR1 and CDR2 from the germline V gene are SGHRS and YFSETQ. With 4 bases removed from V and 6 bases from J, the gap between germline ends came to 11 bases. DNA of the CDR3: TGCGCCAGCAGCCTGGGGGGTCGCGAGCAGTACTTC. This sequence encodes CASSLGGREQYF.

The rearrangement joins TRBV6-1 to TRBJ1-3; possible D gene TRBD1, 6 bases. This CDR3 is built from 14 residues. Germline lookup yields CDR1 MNHNS and CDR2 SASEGT. Deletions cut 5 bases from V and 6 bases from J, with 14 bases between. CDR3 coding DNA: TGTGCCAGCAGTCAACAGGGTATGGAAAACACCATATATTTT. This translates into CASSQQGMENTIYF.

The sample holds one count of this clone. The chain is built from TRBV6-1 and TRBJ2-7; 10 nucleotides line up with TRBD1. V trimming: 9 bases; J trimming: 2 bases; junction bases outside the gene matches: 10. This CDR3 contains 15 residues. Germline-derived CDR1 and CDR2 are MNHNS and SASEGT. CDR3 region: CASFRGGTGAYEQYF. CDR3 bases: TGTGCCAGTTTTCGCGGAGGGACAGGGGCCTACGAGCAGTACTTC.

The gene calls are TRBV10-1 and TRBJ2-1, with 16 bases identical to TRBD2. With V trimmed by 6 bases and J by 0 bases, 11 bases remained unmatched. The CDR3 runs 20 residues. Germline V gene lookup returns CDR1 WNHNN and CDR2 SYGVQD (reference sequence). The CDR3 reads CASSSISGTSGRVSYNEQFF. CDR3 DNA sequence: TGCGCCAGCAGCTCAATATCGGGGACTAGCGGGAGGGTCTCCTACAATGAGCAGTTCTTC.

This clone was seen just once. This chain connects TRBV7-8 to TRBJ2-3, with TRBD2 matching over 9 bases. The CDR3 loop spans 18 amino acids. Germline V gives CDR1 SGHVS, CDR2 FQNEAQ. V dropped 2 bases and J dropped 4; count of bases not matched to a gene: 13. CDR3 residues: CASSLRRLGGRAADTQYF. In nucleotides, the CDR3 is TGTGCCAGCAGCTTAAGACGCCTTGGCGGGAGGGCCGCAGATACGCAGTATTTT.

This chain joins TRBV28 and TRBJ2-4; 15 bases fit TRBD2. The germline V gene has CDR1 MDHEN and CDR2 SYDVKM. The CDR3 covers 16 residues. Trimming removed 4 bases from V and 7 bases from J; junction bases left unmatched: 5. The CDR3 nucleotides read TGTGCCAGCAGTTCATCCGGGACTAGCGGGAGGAACATTCAGTACTTC. Its translation is CASSSSGTSGRNIQYF. Using reference TRBV28 and TRBJ2-4 for the parts outside the CDR3, the full variable domain is DVKVTQSSRYLVKRTGEKVFLECVQDMDHENMFWYRQDPGLGLRLIYFSYDVKMKEKGDIPEGYSVSREKKERFSLILESASTNQTSMYLCASSSSGTSGRNIQYFGAGTRLSVL.

The V gene is TRBV2, the J gene TRBJ2-7; D may match TRBD1 or TRBD2 (5 bases each). Germline values: CDR1 SNHLY, CDR2 FYNNEI. The CDR3 sequence is 14 residues long. Trimming cost V 10 bases and J 0 bases, with 16 bases left between them. The CDR3 protein is CATERGDASYEQYF. The CDR3, as DNA: TGTGCCACCGAACGAGGGGACGCCTCCTACGAGCAGTACTTC.

The gene calls are TRBV5-1 and TRBJ2-1; possible D gene TRBD1, 6 bases. CDR1 is SGHRS, CDR2 YFSETQ, per germline. The CDR3 has 15 residues. Deletions cut 4 bases from V and 4 bases from J, with 15 bases between. Here the CDR3 DNA reads TGCGCCAGCAGCCTGTGGGGAAGGGGGTACAATGAGCAGTTCTTC. This codes for CASSLWGRGYNEQFF.

The V call is TRBV28, the J call TRBJ2-3; tentative D call: TRBD1 (6 bases). V dropped 6 bases and J dropped 9 bases, with 22 bases sitting between them. From germline, CDR1 is MDHEN and CDR2 SYDVKM. This CDR3 contains 15 residues. The CDR3 region has the DNA TGTGCCAGCAGCCGATACAGGGTAACCCGTACGACGCAGTATTTT. It is translated as CASSRYRVTRTTQYF.

The chain employs TRBV25-1 and TRBJ1-4, with 8 bases matching TRBD1. Per germline, CDR1 MGHDK and CDR2 SYGVNS. The CDR3 totals 14 residues. Trimming removed 7 bases from V and 3 bases from J; junction bases left unmatched: 4. In DNA, the CDR3 is TGTGCCAGCAATAACAGGGGGGCTAATGAAAAACTGTTTTTT. Translated: CASNNRGANEKLFF.

The J gene is TRBJ2-3, the V gene TRBV5-1, with TRBD2 matching 8 bases. J gave up 7 bases and V 1 base, and 14 bases lay outside the gene matches. The CDR3 spans 17 residues. Germline assignment: CDR1 SGHRS and CDR2 YFSETQ. The CDR3, as DNA: TGCGCCAGCAGCTTGTCTCGGGAGGGTCTTCGGTCCCATACGCAGTATTTT. It is translated as CASSLSREGLRSHTQYF.

V and J are TRBV18 and TRBJ2-7; possible D gene TRBD2, 5 bases. The CDR3 length is 15 residues. V lost 4 bases to trimming and J lost 5 bases, with 18 bases between them. Germline CDR1 KGHSH, CDR2 LQKENI. The CDR3 sequence: CASSRWEIAINEQYF. The CDR3 region has the DNA TGTGCCAGCTCACGCTGGGAGATAGCGATCAACGAGCAGTACTTC.

Comments on this clone: Other DNA sequences in this specimen translate into the identical CDR3. This chain connects TRBV18 to TRBJ2-5; tentative D call: TRBD2 (5 bases). Germline V gene lookup returns CDR1 KGHSH and CDR2 LQKENI. This CDR3 comprises 14 residues. Deletions cut 3 bases from V and 2 bases from J, with 10 bases between. CDR3 residues: CASSPRGNQETQYF. Written as DNA, the CDR3 is TGTGCCAGCTCACCGCGAGGGAATCAAGAGACCCAGTACTTC.

As for this clone: The sample contains more than one DNA sequence encoding this CDR3. The chain is built from TRBV5-1 and TRBJ1-1, with TRBD1 identical over 8 bases. Losses at the gene ends were 3 bases for V and 11 bases for J; bases not matched to a gene: 9. Per the germline V gene, CDR1 is SGHRS and CDR2 is YFSETQ. The CDR3 runs 13 residues. The DNA for the CDR3 is TGCGCCAGCAGCTCGACAGGACAGGGCGAGGCTTTCTTT. Its translation is CASSSTGQGEAFF.

The V call is TRBV28, the J call TRBJ2-6, with TRBD1 identical over 7 bases. V dropped 4 bases and J dropped 2; count of bases not matched to a gene: 11. Per the germline V gene, CDR1 is MDHEN and CDR2 is SYDVKM. This CDR3 has 18 residues. This CDR3 is CASSSLHGTAAGANVLTF. DNA for the CDR3: TGTGCCAGCAGTTCACTCCATGGGACAGCAGCTGGGGCCAACGTCCTGACTTTC.

This chain connects TRBV7-3 to TRBJ2-1; D ambiguous. V dropped 1 base and J dropped 2 bases, with 12 bases sitting between them. Germline V lookup: CDR1 SGHTA, CDR2 FQGTGA. The CDR3 sequence is 16 residues long. CDR3 nucleotides: TGTGCCAGCAGCTTAAGTTCCTCCCACACCTACAATGAGCAGTTCTTC. It is translated as CASSLSSSHTYNEQFF.

This clone was counted a single time. This rearrangement joins TRBV5-1 to TRBJ1-5; perhaps TRBD1 as D (5 bases). V was clipped by 0 bases and J by 6 bases, with 10 bases between them. The CDR3 runs 14 residues. CDR1 is SGHRS, CDR2 YFSETQ, per germline. The CDR3 nucleotides are TGCGCCAGCAGCTTGGAAGGGGACGGTCAGCCCCAGCATTTT. Its protein product is CASSLEGDGQPQHF.

V and J are TRBV5-4 and TRBJ2-5; TRBD1 agrees at 8 bases. Unmatched junction bases numbered 8, after V lost 4 bases and J lost 3 bases. Germline lookup yields CDR1 SGHNT and CDR2 YYREEE (reference sequence). This CDR3 is built from 15 residues. In DNA form, the CDR3 reads TGTGCCAGCAGCCGGACACAGGGGGTAGAAGAGACCCAGTACTTC. This encodes CASSRTQGVEETQYF.

As for this clone: In the same sample, other DNA sequences code for this CDR3. V is TRBV18 and J is TRBJ1-4; D ambiguous. V lost 6 bases to trimming and J lost 3 bases, with 11 bases between them. CDR3 length: 14 residues. Looked up from germline, CDR1 is KGHSH and CDR2 is LQKENI. The CDR3 is CASSPLGSNEKLFF. The CDR3 DNA sequence: TGTGCCAGCTCTCCCCTGGGATCTAATGAAAAACTGTTTTTT.

The chain is built from TRBV10-2 and TRBJ1-6, with D tentatively TRBD1 (5 bases). Germline V gene sequence: CDR1 WSHSY, CDR2 SAAADI. V lost 6 bases to trimming and J lost 0 bases, with 12 bases between them. The CDR3 consists of 16 residues. As DNA, the CDR3 is TGCGCCAGCAGGAGACAGCCAAGCTCCTATAATTCACCCCTCCACTTT. It yields the protein CASRRQPSSYNSPLHF.

The chain carries TRBV7-6 and TRBJ1-5; D perhaps matches TRBD1 (6 bases). Germline V gene sequence: CDR1 SGHVS, CDR2 FNYEAQ. The V end was cut by 0 bases, the J end by 0 bases, with 12 bases between. This CDR3 comprises 17 residues. The CDR3 sequence is CASSLAKDSYSNQPQHF. The CDR3 DNA is TGTGCCAGCAGCTTAGCAAAGGACAGTTATAGCAATCAGCCCCAGCATTTT.

CDR3 protein: CASSLRASGYGYTF. The CDR3 DNA reads TGTGCCAGCAGCCTTCGGGCCAGTGGCTATGGCTACACCTTC. The chain links TRBV7-3 to TRBJ1-2; D gene ambiguous. V was clipped by 5 bases and J by 4 bases, with 14 bases between them. The CDR3 spans 14 residues. CDR1 is SGHTA and CDR2 is FQGTGA in the germline V gene.

A note on this clone: Other nucleotide sequences in the sample specify the same CDR3. The rearrangement uses TRBV6-6 and TRBJ1-2; D unresolved. This CDR3 has 13 residues. Germline V lookup: CDR1 MNHNY, CDR2 SVGAGI (reference sequence). Trimming removed 2 bases from V and 2 bases from J, with 6 bases in between. Here the CDR3 reads CASSYGRNYGYTF. The CDR3 coding sequence is TGTGCCAGCAGTTACGGGAGGAACTATGGCTACACCTTC.

The V call is TRBV5-1, the J call TRBJ2-2; unclear D gene. The CDR3 length is 16 residues. From germline, CDR1 is SGHRS and CDR2 YFSETQ. The ends were cut back, 0 bases at V and 0 bases at J, with 9 bases in the middle. CDR3 loop: CASSLDWRTNTGELFF. In nucleotides, the CDR3 is TGCGCCAGCAGCTTGGATTGGAGAACGAACACCGGGGAGCTGTTTTTT.

This clone was seen just once. The chain has TRBV25-1 and TRBJ2-1, with D tentatively TRBD1 (6 bases). V lost 1 base, J lost 1 base, and 11 bases lay in between. This CDR3 has 16 residues. Germline lookup yields CDR1 MGHDK and CDR2 SYGVNS. CDR3 DNA: TGTGCCAGCAGTGAATCTTTCAGGGGATCCTACAATGAGCAGTTCTTC. Its translation is CASSESFRGSYNEQFF. Combining the CDR3 with reference TRBV25-1 and TRBJ2-1 gives the whole variable domain EADIYQTPRYLVIGTGKKITLECSQTMGHDKMYWYQQDPGMELHLIHYSYGVNSTEKGDLSSESTVSRIRTEHFPLTLESARPSHTSQYLCASSESFRGSYNEQFFGPGTRLTVL.

The gene calls are TRBV30 and TRBJ2-3; the D is unclear. CDR3 length: 12 residues. V lost 1 base and J 4 bases, leaving 6 bases between the germline ends. Germline-derived CDR1 and CDR2 are GTSNPN and SVGIG (reference sequence). The CDR3 bases are TGTGCCTGGAGTGATTACTCAGATACGCAGTATTTT. Protein: CAWSDYSDTQYF.